These T cell receptor beta chains were read from a single sample in a study of human T cells and chemical hapten exposure. Via MiXCR, TCRdb re-called the RACE reads, giving one row per CDR3 protein. Of roughly 380,000 distinct CDR3 sequences listed, around 5.5% are singletons. Sequences were derived from whole blood, sampled in connection with sensitization to the hapten diphenylcyclopropenone (DPC). These receptor sequences come from a woman in her forties or fifties with alopecia areata. Some clones in this sample may be carry-over from other donors' samples. The CDR3 runs from the conserved cysteine through the conserved F or W. The D gene is left open where the match is weak. Size tells how often a clone was seen (once, few, many) or the class of an expanded clone, and some rows leave it out.

few TRBJ1-2 TRBV29-1 NA TGCAGCGTTGAATTATCAGGGAGCCATGGCTACACCTTC CSVELSGSHGYTF
many TRBJ2-7 TRBV19 NA TGTGCCAGTAGTCCGACGGACCTATCCTACGAGCAGTACTTC CASSPTDLSYEQYF
few TRBJ2-7 TRBV15 NA TGTGCCACCAGCAGAGGGGACAACTCCTACGAGCAGTACTTC CATSRGDNSYEQYF
many TRBJ2-5 TRBV5-1 NA TGCGCCAGCAGCTTGGAGGCTGGGCAGTATGAGACCCAGTACTTC CASSLEAGQYETQYF
many TRBJ2-7 TRBV7-6 TRBD2 TGTGCCAGCAGCTTAGTACGGGAGGGCCTGAACGAGCAGTACTTC CASSLVREGLNEQYF
many TRBJ1-2 TRBV5-6 NA TGTGCCAGCAGCTCTAGACGGAACTATGGCTACACCTTC CASSSRRNYGYTF
NA TRBJ2-5 TRBV30 NA TGTGCCTGGAGTGTAGACGGGGCCGGGGAGACCCAGTACTTC CAWSVDGAGETQYF
few TRBJ2-1 TRBV9 TRBD1 TGTGCCAGCAGCATCCGACAGGGGGAAGGGGGTGAGCAGTTCTTC CASSIRQGEGGEQFF
many TRBJ1-1 TRBV29-1 NA TGCAGCGTGGGTACAACTCTCACTGAAGCTTTCTTT CSVGTTLTEAFF
NA TRBJ2-3 TRBV9 TRBD2 TGTGCCAGCAGCGTAGATAGCGGGAGGACGACAGATACGCAGTATTTT CASSVDSGRTTDTQYF
many TRBJ2-2 TRBV9 NA TGTGCCAGCAGCCCCACGGCCGGCGGTACCGGGGAGCTGTTTTTT CASSPTAGGTGELFF
many TRBJ2-6 TRBV12-3/TRBV12-4 NA TGTGCCAGCAGTTTAGGGAGCTCTGGGGCCAACGTCCTGACTTTC CASSLGSSGANVLTF
many TRBJ2-7 TRBV9 NA TGTGCCAGCAGCGTCGCGGACACTCAGCTCCCCTACGAGCAGTACTTC CASSVADTQLPYEQYF
many TRBJ1-2 TRBV7-9 NA TGTGCCAGCAGCTTAGCACGGGATGGCTACACCTTC CASSLARDGYTF
many TRBJ2-7 TRBV4-3 TRBD1 TGCGCCAGCAGCCAAACCTGGGGACAGGTTGGGTTCCGGGAGCAGTACTTC CASSQTWGQVGFREQYF
few TRBJ2-4 TRBV18 TRBD2 TGTGCCAGCTCACAAGGTAGCGGGAGTGCCAAAAACATTCAGTACTTC CASSQGSGSAKNIQYF
many TRBJ2-3 TRBV5-5 TRBD1 TGTGCCAGTCTAAACAGGGGGTTCCCCACAGATACGCAGTATTTT CASLNRGFPTDTQYF
NA TRBJ1-4 TRBV5-1 TRBD1 TGCGCCAGCAGCGCGGCGGGACAGGCGAATGAAAAACTGTTTTTT CASSAAGQANEKLFF
many TRBJ2-7 TRBV29-1 TRBD1 TGCAGCGTACCCGGGACAGGGGGTAGAGAGCAGTACTTC CSVPGTGGREQYF
many TRBJ1-1 TRBV5-1 TRBD1 TGCGCCAGCAGCTCCGGACAGGGGGACCGTGAAGCTTTCTTT CASSSGQGDREAFF
NA TRBJ1-5 TRBV5-6 NA TGTGCCAGCAGCTTGGCCTTAGATTCGGGCAATCAGCCCCAGCATTTT CASSLALDSGNQPQHF
many TRBJ2-7 TRBV3-1 TRBD2 TGTGCCAGCAGCCTAGCGGGGGGGCAGTACGAGCAGTACTTC CASSLAGGQYEQYF
NA TRBJ1-4 TRBV10-3 TRBD1 TGTGCCATCAGTGAGTCGTGGGACAGCCTTAATGAAAAACTGTTTTTT CAISESWDSLNEKLFF
many TRBJ2-7 TRBV28 NA TGTGCCAGCAGTCCACCCCTAGGATCCTACGAGCAGTACTTC CASSPPLGSYEQYF
many TRBJ2-7 TRBV20-1 TRBD2 TGCAGTGCTAGAGGACTAGCGGGGGATGCCTACGAGCAGTACTTC CSARGLAGDAYEQYF
many TRBJ2-7 TRBV29-1 TRBD2 TGCAGCGGGGGGACTAGCGGGAGCGTGGGTGAGCAGTACTTC CSGGTSGSVGEQYF
NA TRBJ2-3 TRBV20-1 NA TGCAGTGCTTCCGAGAGCCACTACCGCACAGATACGCAGTATTTT CSASESHYRTDTQYF
many TRBJ1-4 TRBV20-1 TRBD1 TGCAGTGTCCTCCCCGGGACAGGGGGTGAAAAACTGTTTTTT CSVLPGTGGEKLFF
few TRBJ1-1 TRBV6-5 TRBD1 TGTGCCAGCAAGGACAGGGCGGGCACTGAAGCTTTCTTT CASKDRAGTEAFF
few TRBJ2-3 TRBV12-3/TRBV12-4 TRBD2 TGTGCCAGCCGACTAGCGGGAGGTTTCGGTACGCAGTATTTT CASRLAGGFGTQYF
NA TRBJ1-1 TRBV11-2 NA TGTGCCAGCAGAAGGGACGATCGGAACACTGAAGCTTTCTTT CASRRDDRNTEAFF
many TRBJ2-7 TRBV9 TRBD2 TGTGCCACCTCACTAGCGGGGGGCTACGAGCAGTACTTC CATSLAGGYEQYF
NA TRBJ2-3 TRBV11-2 TRBD2 TGTGCCAGCAGCCCTGGACTAGCGACCCTCACAGATACGCAGTATTTT CASSPGLATLTDTQYF
many TRBJ1-2 TRBV6-2/TRBV6-3 NA TGTGCCAGCAGTTACCCCTATGGCTACACCTTC CASSYPYGYTF
few TRBJ2-3 TRBV10-3 TRBD2 TGTGCCATCAGCCTAGCGGGAGGGTCAGATACGCAGTATTTT CAISLAGGSDTQYF
many TRBJ2-1 TRBV7-2 TRBD2 TGTGCCAGCAGCTTAACGCGGGGGGCCTACAATGAGCAGTTCTTC CASSLTRGAYNEQFF
NA TRBJ2-7 TRBV6-1 TRBD1 TGTGCCAGCAGTGATGCTGGACAGGGCTACTACGAGCAGTACTTC CASSDAGQGYYEQYF
few TRBJ2-7 TRBV20-1 NA TGCAGTGCTAGTTCCGGGAGAGAGTACGAGCAGTACTTC CSASSGREYEQYF
NA TRBJ2-2 TRBV5-4 NA TGTGCCAGCAGCTTGTACGGACGGAACACCGGGGAGCTGTTTTTT CASSLYGRNTGELFF
few TRBJ1-5 TRBV10-3 NA TGTGCCATCAGTTCTGGCAGCCAGCCCCAGCATTTT CAISSGSQPQHF
many TRBJ2-1 TRBV6-2/TRBV6-3 TRBD2 TGTGCCAGCAGTTACCCGCGTCTAGCGGGGGGCAATGAGCAGTTCTTC CASSYPRLAGGNEQFF
NA TRBJ2-7 TRBV6-6 TRBD2 TGTGCCAGCACCCGAAGCGGGGCGGAGAACGAGCAGTACTTC CASTRSGAENEQYF
many TRBJ1-4 TRBV29-1 NA TGCAGCGTCTACAGGGACGAAAAACTGTTTTTT CSVYRDEKLFF
few TRBJ1-5 TRBV20-1 TRBD1 TGCAGTGCTAGAGACGACAGGGGAAATCAGCCCCAGCATTTT CSARDDRGNQPQHF
NA TRBJ1-4 TRBV7-6 TRBD1 TGTGCCAGCAGCCCGCTTTTACAACAGGGGGAGTTGGGTGAAAAACTGTTTTTT CASSPLLQQGELGEKLFF
once TRBJ1-2 TRBV29-1 NA TGCAGCGTTCGAGGGGGTTTGAAGTCTAACTATGGCTACACCTTC CSVRGGLKSNYGYTF
few TRBJ2-7 TRBV10-3 NA TGTGCCATCAGTGAGTTCGACGGGGGCGAGCAGTACTTC CAISEFDGGEQYF
few TRBJ2-5 TRBV7-2 NA TGTGCCAGCAGCTCACTGCAGGGCCCCCAAGAGACCCAGTACTTC CASSSLQGPQETQYF
few TRBJ1-1 TRBV20-1 NA TGCAGTGCTAGTTCGGAATTGAACACTGAAGCTTTCTTT CSASSELNTEAFF
few TRBJ2-1 TRBV12-3/TRBV12-4 NA TGTGCCAGCAGTTTACCTGGGGCCAATGAGCAGTTCTTC CASSLPGANEQFF
many TRBJ1-1 TRBV12-3/TRBV12-4 NA TGTGCCAGCAGTTTTTACACCGAGAACACTGAAGCTTTCTTT CASSFYTENTEAFF
NA TRBJ2-1 TRBV20-1 NA TGCAGTGCTAGAGATGTTGGGACTTTCTACAATGAGCAGTTCTTC CSARDVGTFYNEQFF
many TRBJ1-2 TRBV27 NA TGTGCCAGCAGTTTAACTTCAGGGTTGGGAGGTAACGATGGCTACACCTTC CASSLTSGLGGNDGYTF
NA TRBJ2-7 TRBV7-6 NA TGTGCCAGCAGCTCTGAAGGGGAGCAGTACTTC CASSSEGEQYF
many TRBJ2-7 TRBV20-1 NA TGCAGTGCTGGCTCCGAGGGAGGCCCCTACGAGCAGTACTTC CSAGSEGGPYEQYF
many TRBJ2-7 TRBV20-1 TRBD1 TGCAGTGCTAGAGTTGACAGGGGGACGTACGAGCAGTACTTC CSARVDRGTYEQYF
NA TRBJ1-2 TRBV29-1 NA TGCAGCGTTGTTGACAGGAGGAGTCTCTTC CSVVDRRSLF
NA TRBJ2-1 TRBV11-2 NA TGTGCCAGCAGCTCATCACCGGGGGACAATGAGCAGTTCTTC CASSSSPGDNEQFF
many TRBJ2-1 TRBV6-1 TRBD2 TGTGCCAGCAGTCCGACTAGCGGGGGGTCCTACAATGAGCAGTTCTTC CASSPTSGGSYNEQFF
NA TRBJ2-3 TRBV10-3 TRBD2 TGTGCCATCAGTGAGTCTGGAACGGGAGGGTCGTACACAGATACGCAGTATTTT CAISESGTGGSYTDTQYF